This T cell receptor (beta chain) was sequenced in a study of blood T cells in healthy people across ages. Turning to the study itself: Template switching recovered approximately one barcoded beta molecule for every two T cells.

As concerns this clonotype: Its antigen is not identified.

Findings and caveats of the study: Long-lived donors exceeded aged donors in naive CD4+ cells and diversity. There was no known CMV status for donors, so expanded clonotype changes were possibly confounded.

A sample-barcoded 5' primer and a J-beta primer mix were used in a second PCR of roughly 6 to 11 cycles. TCRdb fed the 5' RACE reads into MiXCR, producing one record per CDR3 protein. Counted here are 550,000 to 650,000 distinct CDR3 sequences, roughly 31% occurring once; the ten biggest clones make up around 14%. Trimming took 3 bases from V and 1 from J, leaving 9 bases between them. Germline lookup yields CDR1 GTSNPN and CDR2 SVGIG (reference sequence). The CDR3 contains 13 residues. The sequenced material came from blood. This TCR was recovered from a woman older than 75 in good health. J is TRBJ1-1 and V is TRBV30, with a tentative D call TRBD1 (5 bases). The CDR3 DNA reads as TGTGCCTGGAGGGATGGACAGAACACTGAAGCTTTCTTT. This translates into CAWRDGQNTEAFF.